This TCR beta chain was observed in a study of T cell repertoires in aging, cancer and after chemotherapy. Overall study: Healthy donor repertoires were recorded over several months to years and showed clear clonal overlap. Approximately 8 million TCR reads were in the whole dataset.

Deletions cut 4 bases from V and 0 bases from J, with 13 bases between. This CDR3 spans 15 amino acids. Study-level findings and limits: Rebound thymic output was suggested by rising median generation probability during chemotherapy in each cancer cohort. Compared with age-matched healthy donors, untreated hematological or solid cancer patients showed higher blood TCR clonality.

TCR beta rearrangements were amplified from peripheral blood genomic DNA. This clonotype was counted between two and nine times. The antigen remains unidentified. Rearranged V-D-J TRB sequences were amplified with a mixed TRB-A/B primer pool. TCRdb called the multiplex PCR reads again in MiXCR, with one record for every CDR3 protein. The sample includes approximately 11,000 distinct CDR3 sequences, 25% to 35% of them seen just once. Sequenced: blood. The chain recombines TRBV12-3 or TRBV12-4 with TRBJ2-7, with TRBD2 as a possible D gene (6 bases). The receptor was isolated from a human donor in good health. The DNA of the CDR3 is TGTGCCAGCAGTTCCAGGGTGCGGGGCTCCTACGAGCAGTACTTC. This encodes CASSSRVRGSYEQYF.